This T cell receptor (beta chain) appears in the sequencing data of a study of T cells in Graves' hyperthyroidism and ophthalmopathy. Study results and limitations: A median approximately 6.5 months before onset, the model predicted ophthalmopathy.

RNA transcripts were the template for amplifying TCR beta CDR3 regions. During a first-round RT-PCR of the TCR CDR3, the HTBI primer set was used. TCRdb processed the multiplex PCR reads anew with MiXCR; each CDR3 protein has one entry. The sample consists of some 300,000 distinct CDR3 sequences, less than 20% of them appearing once. The CDR3 spans 19 residues. V was clipped by 2 bases and J by 2 bases, with 22 bases between them. In germline, CDR1 is MNHEY, CDR2 SMNVEV (reference sequence). Each person with ophthalmopathy scored at least 3 on the Clinical Activity Score, reached NOSPECS grade 4 or higher, and had been ill under 3 months. The study left out patients who had uncontrolled infection, other autoimmune disease, pregnancy or lactation. Every diagnosis used clinical symptoms, serum thyroxine and TRAb, thyroid ultrasound and orbital computed tomography. About this clonotype: No antigen is known for it.

The sample was blood. The clonotype was recovered from a man in his fifties with Graves' ophthalmopathy. This chain joins TRBV27 and TRBJ2-4, with TRBD1 as a possible D gene (5 bases). In DNA, the CDR3 is TGTGCCAGCAGTTTAGGCCCCTTAAGGGCAGGGAAGACCAAAAACATTCAGTACTTC. Protein: CASSLGPLRAGKTKNIQYF.